This TCR beta chain was captured in a study of CD8 T cells in Susac syndrome. RNA totalling about 0.45 to 1 ug underwent reverse transcription with random hexamers. TCRdb recomputed calls from the immunoSEQ multiplex PCR reads with MiXCR, one row per CDR3 protein. The sample holds around 69,000 distinct CDR3 sequences, under 95% seen once. The receptor was derived from a human donor with Susac syndrome. Specimen: CD8+ T cells from PBMCs.

The CDR3 DNA reads as TGTGCTAGTGGTTTGGTATTAGGCCCGGCCACTGAAGCTTTCTTT. Protein sequence: CASGLVLGPATEAFF. V usage is TRBV12-5 and J usage is TRBJ1-1; D is undetermined. The V end was cut by 0 bases, the J end by 4 bases, with 12 bases between. The CDR3 length is 15 residues. Per germline, CDR1 LGHNT and CDR2 FRNRAP.